The rows below give T cell receptor beta chains drawn from one sample of a study of T cell changes during pregnancy in multiple sclerosis. The assay was immunoSEQ multiplex PCR, and TCRdb's table has in-frame clones only and misses some. The sample holds around 88,000 clones; approximately 92% are singletons and the top ten take around 2.7%. The sample in question was peripheral blood, obtained in the first trimester of pregnancy. These TCRs come from a female donor with multiple sclerosis, enrolled in a pregnancy study. Both conserved end residues are part of each CDR3. Size is stated for part of the rows, as once, few or many counts, or as a class when the clone is expanded.

V,size,CDR3
TRBV9,NA,CASSVRSDSEQFF
TRBV7-3,NA,CASSQGGAGKLFF
TRBV29-1,NA,CSVEDPQTLNTEAFF
TRBV7-9,NA,CASSLEAGTTYEQYF
TRBV29-1,NA,CSGHRVDTEAFF
TRBV5-4,NA,CASSRRENEQFF
TRBV7-9,once,CASSPRDRANEKLFF
TRBV7-8,NA,CASSLVNPGTEAFF
TRBV25-1,NA,CASRYGTGPYNEQFF
TRBV27,NA,CASAFRAGAYEQYF
TRBV9,NA,CASSVGAGGPQQYF
TRBV19,NA,CASSIADSTYEQYF
TRBV14,few,CASSPRSGTGGTEQFF
TRBV30,NA,CAWASVSYEQYF
TRBV7-6,NA,CASSHRGAVPNTGELFF
TRBV5-1,NA,CASSLTGTGLDTQYF
TRBV21-1,NA,CASSKAANEGGQADNQPQHF
TRBV6-1,NA,CASGDRLGAHEQYF
TRBV7-2,NA,CASSLIQGKAEAFF
TRBV18,NA,CASSPFRAYEQYF
TRBV2,NA,CASSRGMETQYF
TRBV29-1,once,CSVIGTGGTEAFF
TRBV6-1,NA,CASTSPSGVYEQYF
TRBV18,NA,CASYSRGSYNEQFF
TRBV9,NA,CASSALQGLRFF
TRBV29-1,NA,CSAGSGQETQYF
TRBV5-6,once,CASSWGGDGYTF
TRBV7-2,NA,CASSLLGELFF
TRBV28,NA,CASSLILAGRQDEQFF
TRBV20-1,once,CASGTSKTQYF
TRBV6-1,NA,CASSEGLYNEQFF
TRBV7-2,NA,CASSSDRGDQPQHF
TRBV4-2,NA,CASSQDSQAGTKNIQYF
TRBV14,NA,CASSQARGEKLFF
TRBV4-2,NA,CASSHLSGTSAYEQYF
TRBV5-4,NA,CASSDRGGNNEQFF
TRBV2,NA,CASRSSYEQYF
TRBV7-9,once,CASSFIAALNTGELFF
TRBV4-1,NA,CASSQVGWRDPGAFF
TRBV10-3,NA,CAITKGGSDPYNEQFF
TRBV19,NA,CASSTSSGRAGGELFF
TRBV7-9,NA,CASSLVRTSGSLGNEQFF
TRBV7-3,NA,CASSVMTGLGTDTQYF